This T cell receptor beta chain is drawn from a study of a mutant IDH1 vaccine in newly diagnosed glioma. As for the study in general: Vaccinations were initiated 4-6 weeks following radiotherapy alone, or were given together with temozolomide cycles.

Described time point: week 47, end of study. Topical imiquimod accompanied each vaccine dose, which consisted of 300 ug of mutant IDH1 20-mer peptide. Regarding this clone: Antigen: not known.

Profiling relied on immunoSEQ multiplex PCR, and the TCRdb table lists in-frame clones only, not all of them. The sample holds around 94,000 clones, 89% seen once. V was trimmed by 4 bases and J by 3 bases, leaving 17 bases between them. The CDR3 is 15 residues long. CDR1 and CDR2 (germline): SGHRS, YFSETQ. The J gene is TRBJ2-7, the V gene TRBV5-1; tentatively, D is TRBD1 (6 bases). The specimen comprised PBMCs, sampled from a glioma patient whose treatment included an IDH1 peptide vaccine. This receptor was identified in a woman between 45 and 60 years old with glioma. This CDR3 is CASSLLPGQNYEQYF. In nucleotides, the CDR3 is TGCGCCAGCAGCCTTTTACCGGGACAAAACTACGAGCAGTACTTC.